One sample yielded the 32 T cell receptor beta chains listed below, sequenced in a study of cytomegalovirus exposure and HLA in healthy donors. In the PCR, 60 Vbeta and 13 Jbeta primers were used. Sequenced by immunoSEQ multiplex PCR; TCRdb stores in-frame clones only, minus some. The sample lists around 250,000 clones; nearly 95% were seen once. The sequenced sample consisted of PBMCs. The receptors were gathered from a girl aged 2-10 years in good health and CMV-seronegative.

The chain carries TRBV5-6 and TRBJ2-2; D is undetermined. Looked up from germline, CDR1 is SGHDT and CDR2 is YYEEEE. Deletions cut 4 bases from V and 1 base from J, with 8 bases between. The CDR3 spans 14 residues. CDR3 sequence (DNA): TGTGCCAGCAGCCCCGGTGGGAACACCGGGGAGCTGTTTTTT. This encodes CASSPGGNTGELFF. Complete variable domain (other parts from reference TRBV5-6 and TRBJ2-2): DAGVTQSPTHLIKTRGQQVTLRCSPKSGHDTVSWYQQALGQGPQFIFQYYEEEERQRGNFPDRFSGHQFPNYSSELNVNALLLGDSALYLCASSPGGNTGELFFGEGSRLTVL.

In this sample, this clone turned up once. The chain uses TRBV5-6 and TRBJ2-3; D may be TRBD2 (6 bases). There are 16 residues in the CDR3. V was shortened by 3 bases and J by 0 bases, with 14 bases between the two germline ends. CDR1 is SGHDT and CDR2 is YYEEEE in the germline V gene. The CDR3 bases are TGTGCCAGCAGCTCCCCGGACTATTATAGCACAGATACGCAGTATTTT. It yields the protein CASSSPDYYSTDTQYF.

The chain joins TRBV2 to TRBJ2-2, with D possibly TRBD2 on 5 matching bases. CDR3 length equals 16 residues. Germline values: CDR1 SNHLY, CDR2 FYNNEI. V was clipped by 4 bases and J by 1 base, with 13 bases between them. CDR3 region: CASSAGRTKNTGELFF. In DNA form, the CDR3 reads TGTGCCAGCAGTGCGGGGAGAACCAAGAACACCGGGGAGCTGTTTTTT.

The rearrangement links TRBV5-8 to TRBJ2-3; D is undetermined. V gave up 4 bases and J gave up 1 base, with 13 bases separating them. Germline V gives CDR1 SGHTS, CDR2 YDEGEE. The length of the CDR3 is 15 residues. The CDR3 sequence is CASSPGESGTDTQYF. The CDR3 DNA follows: TGTGCCAGCAGCCCCGGAGAAAGCGGCACAGATACGCAGTATTTT.

The CDR3, as DNA: TGTGCCAGTAGTAACGGGCGGGGGGGAATCACAGATACGCAGTATTTT. Amino acid sequence: CASSNGRGGITDTQYF. The chain has TRBV19 and TRBJ2-3, with TRBD2 matching 9 bases. Losses at the gene ends were 4 bases for V and 2 bases for J; bases not matched to a gene: 7. The CDR3 is made up of 16 amino acids. The germline V gene encodes CDR1 LNHDA and CDR2 SQIVND (reference sequence).

The genes are TRBV25-1 and TRBJ1-1; TRBD1 is a possible D gene (5 bases). V was cut by 8 bases and J by 1 base, with 17 bases left in between. This CDR3 comprises 15 residues. Germline lookup yields CDR1 MGHDK and CDR2 SYGVNS. The CDR3 nucleotides are TGTGCCAGCGGCCCCCTCGACAGCTGGAACACTGAAGCTTTCTTT. It yields the protein CASGPLDSWNTEAFF.

A remark on this clone: One end of the junction is discordant with germline, which a read error may explain. The rearrangement uses TRBV4-1 and TRBJ2-7, with D possibly matching TRBD1 (5 bases). Germline CDR1 MGHRA, CDR2 YSYEKL. CDR3 length: 14 residues. The DNA for the CDR3 is TGCGCCAGCAGCCAGGCTCAAGGGGCGACCGAGCAGTGCTTC. This translates into CASSQAQGATEQCF.

The genes are TRBV7-6 and TRBJ2-1; tentatively, D is TRBD2 (6 bases). Germline CDR1 is SGHVS and CDR2 is FNYEAQ. The CDR3 loop spans 17 amino acids. Trimming pared 1 base from V and 0 bases from J, leaving 13 bases between. CDR3 protein: CASSLGAGSHSYNEQFF. The CDR3 DNA is TGTGCCAGCAGCTTAGGGGCCGGGAGTCACTCCTACAATGAGCAGTTCTTC.

The chain joins TRBV7-9 to TRBJ1-1, with D possibly being TRBD1 (5 bases). This CDR3 contains 14 residues. CDR1 and CDR2 from the germline V gene are SEHNR and FQNEAQ (reference sequence). Trimming took 6 bases from V and 2 from J, leaving 13 bases between them. CDR3 residues: CASRPDTTNTEAFF. The DNA for the CDR3 is TGTGCCAGCAGACCGGACACCACAAACACTGAAGCTTTCTTT.

The rearrangement links TRBV5-4 to TRBJ2-1, with 13 bases matching TRBD2. CDR3 length: 15 residues. V lost 4 bases and J lost 7; bases outside the gene matches: 5. Germline CDR1 is SGHNT and CDR2 is YYREEE (reference sequence). The CDR3 coding sequence is TGTGCCAGCAGCGTGGGACTAGCGGGAACTAATGAGCAGTTCTTC. It is translated as CASSVGLAGTNEQFF.

The chain is built from TRBV10-2 and TRBJ2-5; 9 bases agree with TRBD2. V trimming: 4 bases; J trimming: 7 bases; junction bases outside the gene matches: 7. There are 14 residues in the CDR3. Looked up from germline, CDR1 is WSHSY and CDR2 is SAAADI. The CDR3 bases are TGCGCCAGCAGTGCGGCGGGGGGGCCCGTGACCCAGTACTTC. It yields the protein CASSAAGGPVTQYF.

As for this clone: The final CDR3 position lacks the conserved phenylalanine or tryptophan, pointing to a likely read error. The chain recombines TRBV6-5 with TRBJ2-7; 9 bases match TRBD2. V shed 0 bases, J shed 3 bases, and the junction held 3 bases outside the gene matches. From germline, CDR1 is MNHEY and CDR2 SVGAGI. CDR3 length equals 15 residues. CDR3 sequence reads: CASSYSSSGSYEQYL. DNA for the CDR3: TGTGCCAGCAGTTACTCGAGTAGCGGGAGCTACGAGCAGTACCTC.

The genes are TRBV9 and TRBJ1-1, with D possibly TRBD1 on 5 matching bases. The germline V and J ends were trimmed by 0 bases and 5 bases, with 20 bases remaining between them. Germline assignment: CDR1 SGDLS and CDR2 YYNGEE. The CDR3 totals 17 residues. CDR3 coding DNA: TGTGCCAGCAGCGTAGTGGGTGTGGGCAGGGAGGGGACTGAAGCTTTCTTT. Translated: CASSVVGVGREGTEAFF.

This clone came up once. The chain employs TRBV29-1 and TRBJ2-7; 12 bases line up with TRBD2. Germline V gene sequence: CDR1 SQVTM, CDR2 ANQGSEA. The CDR3 is 16 residues long. The J segment lost 4 bases and the V segment lost 5 bases, leaving 12 bases of the junction unmatched. CDR3 sequence reads: CSVRPTLAGGDYEQYF. The CDR3 coding sequence is TGCAGCGTTCGACCAACCCTAGCGGGAGGGGATTACGAGCAGTACTTC.

This clone was counted between two and nine times. The chain recombines TRBV28 with TRBJ1-5; possibly TRBD1 for D (6 bases). The CDR3 has 13 residues. With 4 bases removed from V and 2 bases from J, the gap between germline ends came to 6 bases. Germline CDR1 is MDHEN and CDR2 is SYDVKM. The CDR3, as DNA: TGTGCCAGCAGTTACAGGGGCAATCAGCCCCAGCATTTT. It translates to CASSYRGNQPQHF.

The chain is built from TRBV19 and TRBJ2-7, with TRBD2 identical over 12 bases. V dropped 5 bases and J dropped 4; count of bases not matched to a gene: 9. The length of the CDR3 is 16 residues. Germline V gene sequence: CDR1 LNHDA, CDR2 SQIVND (reference sequence). The DNA for the CDR3 is TGTGCCAGTAGTTCCCCCACTAGCGGGAGGAGTTACGAGCAGTACTTC. Translated, it gives CASSSPTSGRSYEQYF.

The chain employs TRBV7-9 and TRBJ2-3; D uncertain. The germline gives CDR1 SEHNR, CDR2 FQNEAQ (reference sequence). Trimming cost V 5 bases and J 7 bases, with 4 bases left between them. The CDR3 sequence is 10 residues long. Here the CDR3 DNA reads TGTGCCAGCAGCGCGAATACGCAGTATTTT. Translating gives CASSANTQYF.

This rearrangement joins TRBV6-1 to TRBJ1-5; perhaps TRBD1 as D (6 bases). The germline gives CDR1 MNHNS, CDR2 SASEGT. Trimming took off 5 bases at V and 3 bases at J, with 11 bases between the two ends. The CDR3 consists of 14 residues. The CDR3 spells CASSTGLVNQPQHF. In nucleotides, the CDR3 is TGTGCCAGCAGTACAGGGTTAGTCAATCAGCCCCAGCATTTT.

DNA for the CDR3: TGTGCCAGCAGTGCCGGGACAGGGCGATACAATGAGCAGTTCTTC. It is translated as CASSAGTGRYNEQFF. V usage is TRBV7-9 and J usage is TRBJ2-1; 9 positions match TRBD1. The CDR3 runs to 15 residues. Germline assignment: CDR1 SEHNR and CDR2 FQNEAQ (reference sequence). V shed 6 bases and J 4 bases; nucleotides not matched to a gene: 7.

The chain uses TRBV7-8 and TRBJ1-2; 7 bases are shared with TRBD1. The junction had 1 base not matched to a gene; V was cut back by 0 bases and J by 3 bases. This CDR3 contains 14 residues. The germline V gene encodes CDR1 SGHVS and CDR2 FQNEAQ. CDR3 nucleotide sequence: TGTGCCAGCAGCTTAGCCGGGACAGACTATGGCTACACCTTC. This gives the protein CASSLAGTDYGYTF.

The chain couples TRBV30 to TRBJ1-2; TRBD1 might be the D (6 bases). From germline, CDR1 is GTSNPN and CDR2 SVGIG (reference sequence). CDR3 length: 12 amino acids. The germline V and J ends were trimmed by 6 bases and 6 bases, with 14 bases remaining between them. The CDR3 loop reads CACQGQQDGYTF. The CDR3 coding sequence is TGTGCCTGTCAGGGGCAGCAGGATGGCTACACCTTC.

This chain connects TRBV6-5 to TRBJ1-4, with 7 bases aligning to TRBD1. With 1 base clipped from V and 7 bases from J, the junction kept 6 bases outside the gene matches. This CDR3 region has 15 residues. In germline, CDR1 is MNHEY, CDR2 SVGAGI. The CDR3 protein is CASSYLTGRGEKLFF. The CDR3, as DNA: TGTGCCAGCAGTTACTTGACAGGGCGGGGTGAAAAACTGTTTTTT.

CDR3 nucleotides: TGTGCCAGCAGCCAAAGCGGAAAAAGCTCCTACGAGCAGTACTTC. Encoded protein: CASSQSGKSSYEQYF. The V call is TRBV11-2, the J call TRBJ2-7; TRBD2 might be the D (5 bases). With 5 bases removed from V and 0 bases from J, the gap between germline ends came to 14 bases. This CDR3 is built from 15 residues. From germline, CDR1 is SGHAT and CDR2 FQNNGV.

J is TRBJ2-5 and V is TRBV28, with 7 bases that match TRBD2. Trimming cost V 2 bases and J 1 base; bases outside gene matches: 7. This CDR3 is built from 16 residues. Looked up from germline, CDR1 is MDHEN and CDR2 is SYDVKM. CDR3 nucleotides: TGTGCCAGCAGTTTACTTGAGCGGGGACCCCAAGAGACCCAGTACTTC. Translated: CASSLLERGPQETQYF.

The chain combines TRBV4-1 with TRBJ2-4; perhaps TRBD2 as D (6 bases). Per the germline V gene, CDR1 is MGHRA and CDR2 is YSYEKL. The CDR3 covers 13 residues. Trimming shortened V by 0 bases and J by 14 bases, and 14 bases separated the two germline ends. CDR3 DNA sequence: TGCGCCAGCAGCCAAGAGGAGGGAGCAAAAGAGTACTTC. Translated: CASSQEEGAKEYF.

In DNA form, the CDR3 reads TGTGCCAGCAGTGAATACTACGGAATCTCCTATGGCTACACCTTC. Protein: CASSEYYGISYGYTF. The rearrangement uses TRBV6-1 and TRBJ1-2, with D unclear. The CDR3 runs 15 residues. Trimming took 2 bases from V and 4 from J, leaving 14 bases between them. CDR1 and CDR2 (germline): MNHNS, SASEGT.

V is TRBV5-4 and J is TRBJ1-4; D may be TRBD1 (6 bases). The CDR3 length is 15 residues. V was trimmed by 3 bases and J by 5 bases, leaving 14 bases between them. Germline CDR1 and CDR2: SGHNT and YYREEE (reference sequence). The CDR3 DNA sequence: TGTGCCAGCAGCTACCCGACAGGCGAAAATGAAAAACTGTTTTTT. Translation gives CASSYPTGENEKLFF.

This chain uses TRBV19 with TRBJ2-5; 13 positions match TRBD2. Trimming at V came to 6 bases and at J to 1 base, leaving 8 bases not matched to a gene. Germline loops: CDR1 LNHDA, CDR2 SQIVND (reference sequence). The CDR3 has 17 residues. CDR3 nucleotides: TGTGCCAGTAGCGGCTTGACTAGCGGGAGGTTCCAAGAGACCCAGTACTTC. Encoded protein: CASSGLTSGRFQETQYF.

This sequence joins TRBV7-9 and TRBJ1-5, with D unclear. Germline V gene lookup returns CDR1 SEHNR and CDR2 FQNEAQ (reference sequence). The CDR3 is made up of 12 amino acids. V was shortened by 4 bases and J by 7 bases, with 8 bases between the two germline ends. The CDR3 loop reads CASSSLGQPQHF. The CDR3, as DNA: TGTGCCAGCAGCTCACTGGGCCAGCCCCAGCATTTT.

This clone was counted a few times. The chain couples TRBV11-2 to TRBJ1-1, with 11 bases lining up with TRBD1. Looked up from germline, CDR1 is SGHAT and CDR2 is FQNNGV. The CDR3 is made up of 14 amino acids. V lost 5 bases, J lost 4 bases, and 3 bases stayed unmatched. The CDR3 DNA reads TGTGCCAGCAGCGGACAGGGGGCCCTCACTGAAGCTTTCTTT. Protein sequence: CASSGQGALTEAFF. Full variable domain (missing parts from reference TRBV11-2 and TRBJ1-1): EAGVAQSPRYKIIEKRQSVAFWCNPISGHATLYWYQQILGQGPKLLIQFQNNGVVDDSQLPKDRFSAERLKGVDSTLKIQPAKLEDSAVYLCASSGQGALTEAFFGQGTRLTVV.

This chain joins TRBV27 and TRBJ1-6; TRBD1 aligns across 7 bases. Germline CDR1 and CDR2: MNHEY and SMNVEV (reference sequence). V dropped 2 bases and J dropped 6; count of bases not matched to a gene: 4. This CDR3 comprises 15 residues. The CDR3 is CASSLEGTANSPLHF. The DNA for the CDR3 is TGTGCCAGCAGTTTAGAAGGGACAGCTAATTCACCCCTCCACTTT.

In regard to this clone: Other DNA sequences from this sample encode an identical CDR3 as well. The genes are TRBV30 and TRBJ1-2, with no clear D. Trimming shortened V by 2 bases and J by 5 bases, and 6 bases separated the two germline ends. Germline loops: CDR1 GTSNPN, CDR2 SVGIG (reference sequence). The CDR3 consists of 11 residues. CDR3 region: CAWSPGYGYTF. In nucleotides, the CDR3 is TGTGCCTGGAGTCCGGGTTATGGCTACACCTTC. The whole variable domain, remainder taken from reference TRBV30 and TRBJ1-2, is SQTIHQWPATLVQPVGSPLSLECTVEGTSNPNLYWYRQAAGRGLQLLFYSVGIGQISSEVPQNLSASRPQDRQFILSSKKLLLSDSGFYLCAWSPGYGYTFGSGTRLTVV.